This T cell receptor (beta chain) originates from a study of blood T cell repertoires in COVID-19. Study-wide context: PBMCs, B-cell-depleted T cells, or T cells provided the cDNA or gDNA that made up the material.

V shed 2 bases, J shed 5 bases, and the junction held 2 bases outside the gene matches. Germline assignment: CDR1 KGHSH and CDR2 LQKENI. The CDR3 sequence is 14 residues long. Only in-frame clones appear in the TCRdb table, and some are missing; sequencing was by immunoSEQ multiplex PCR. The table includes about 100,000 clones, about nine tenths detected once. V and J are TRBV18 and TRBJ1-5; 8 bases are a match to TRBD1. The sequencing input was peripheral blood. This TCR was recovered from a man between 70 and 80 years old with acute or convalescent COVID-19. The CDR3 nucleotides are TGTGCCAGCTCACCAAAACAGGGGGATCAGCCCCAGCATTTT. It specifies CASSPKQGDQPQHF.